These T cell receptor beta chains were read from a single sample in a study of cytomegalovirus exposure and HLA in healthy donors. TCRdb keeps only in-frame clones here, not all; method: immunoSEQ multiplex PCR. The sample includes about 130,000 clones, around 80% seen only once; the top ten take over 1.5%. Sequencing input: PBMCs. These receptors were obtained from a woman between 35 and 50 years old in good health and CMV-seronegative. Each CDR3 is given without its conserved first and last residue.

TRBV7-8	TRBJ2-1	ASSLSGGSIEQF
TRBV7-9	TRBJ2-4	ASSKTGLAAKNIQY
TRBV7-8	TRBJ2-7	ASQIRDSDSYEQY
TRBV14	TRBJ1-6	ASSQDRANSPLH
TRBV27	TRBJ2-1	ASSRQGYSYNEQF
TRBV5-6	TRBJ2-7	ASSLYGHPIYEQY
TRBV9	TRBJ1-1	ASSGLQGPIMAEAF
TRBV15	TRBJ1-3	ATSRGSDGNTIY
TRBV7-3	TRBJ2-2	ASSHSPGELF
TRBV6-1	TRBJ1-1	ASRWRPYTEAF
TRBV6-4	TRBJ2-6	ASSEGQGYSGANVLT